Listed below are T cell receptor beta chains from one sample, sequenced in a study of cytomegalovirus exposure and HLA in healthy donors. The method was immunoSEQ multiplex PCR; TCRdb's version includes in-frame clones alone and lacks a portion of them. The sample records around 140,000 clones, around 73% being singletons. Sequenced: PBMCs. These receptor sequences come from a female donor in good health and CMV-seronegative. CDR3s leave out the opening cysteine and the closing phenylalanine or tryptophan. D genes are given only for firm matches.

d_call,j_call,v_call,cdr3_aa
.,TRBJ1-5,TRBV11-2,ASSLGGDGNQPQH
.,TRBJ1-5,TRBV6-1,ASSSGDSNQPQH
.,TRBJ2-1,TRBV5-4,ASSLEMGPAGYEQF
.,TRBJ1-1,TRBV7-2,ASSLGIGGVRFDTEAF
.,TRBJ1-6,TRBV19,ASSVVGGGDNSPLH
.,TRBJ1-4,TRBV4-1,ASSQVGTRGEKLF
.,TRBJ2-1,TRBV19,ASSKGVGNEQF
TRBD1,TRBJ2-5,TRBV18,ASSPPGKRGRGETQY
.,TRBJ1-2,TRBV30,AWRAGSYGYT
.,TRBJ1-1,TRBV6-6,ASSPTGNTEAF
.,TRBJ1-5,TRBV19,ASSSGLPGGNQPQH
.,TRBJ1-3,TRBV10-3,ATTQGLRNTIY
TRBD1,TRBJ2-7,TRBV10-3,AISGGTGASYEQY
.,TRBJ2-7,TRBV7-2,ASSLNPDFYYEQY
.,.,TRBV6-1,ASSEYADSAYEQY
TRBD1,TRBJ1-3,TRBV28,ASSLGDRGDTIY
TRBD1,TRBJ1-1,TRBV5-1,ASSLGGTGVSEAF
.,TRBJ1-2,TRBV6-6,ASSYPRQSGYT
.,TRBJ1-1,TRBV4-1,ASSRSSVVEAF
.,TRBJ1-3,TRBV9,ASSAQGVNGNTIY
.,TRBJ2-5,TRBV28,ASSKMWGRQETQY
.,TRBJ2-3,TRBV2,ASSEWQGSTDTQY
TRBD2,TRBJ2-3,TRBV29-1,SADPGLAGGDTQY
TRBD1,TRBJ1-2,TRBV7-2,ASSSYGTGVYGYT
.,TRBJ1-5,TRBV7-8,ASSLMGGPQH
.,TRBJ2-3,TRBV4-1,ASSLTLQIDTQY
.,TRBJ2-1,TRBV5-4,ASSPSGQTYNEQF
.,TRBJ2-5,TRBV28,AISRIETQY
TRBD1,TRBJ2-7,TRBV28,ASRPGGQGGDEQY
.,TRBJ2-1,TRBV7-2,ASSLAHGTYNEQF
.,TRBJ2-3,TRBV7-2,ASSVSPRRDTQY
TRBD1,TRBJ2-7,TRBV5-1,ASSLPGQVHHEQY
.,TRBJ2-1,TRBV6-6,ASSYALRLDNEQF
.,TRBJ1-2,TRBV15,ATSRGGPNYGYT
.,TRBJ1-2,TRBV6-5,ASNLRGYGYT
.,TRBJ1-5,TRBV28,ASSLNQGGNQPQH
.,TRBJ1-6,TRBV7-7,ASSLKFCRVRDSPLH
.,TRBJ2-1,TRBV30,AWRPPKSPLYNEQF
.,TRBJ2-7,TRBV19,ASSIQGSSYEQY
.,TRBJ1-5,TRBV28,ASSLFFFMGREYQPQH
.,TRBJ1-1,TRBV30,ASTRLTNTEAF
TRBD1,TRBJ2-1,TRBV9,ASSVELRIGTGLNEQF
.,TRBJ2-5,TRBV6-1,ASSLTRLGTQY
.,TRBJ2-3,TRBV30,ALRGSQWDTQY
TRBD2,TRBJ2-1,TRBV5-1,ASSSAGGNEQF